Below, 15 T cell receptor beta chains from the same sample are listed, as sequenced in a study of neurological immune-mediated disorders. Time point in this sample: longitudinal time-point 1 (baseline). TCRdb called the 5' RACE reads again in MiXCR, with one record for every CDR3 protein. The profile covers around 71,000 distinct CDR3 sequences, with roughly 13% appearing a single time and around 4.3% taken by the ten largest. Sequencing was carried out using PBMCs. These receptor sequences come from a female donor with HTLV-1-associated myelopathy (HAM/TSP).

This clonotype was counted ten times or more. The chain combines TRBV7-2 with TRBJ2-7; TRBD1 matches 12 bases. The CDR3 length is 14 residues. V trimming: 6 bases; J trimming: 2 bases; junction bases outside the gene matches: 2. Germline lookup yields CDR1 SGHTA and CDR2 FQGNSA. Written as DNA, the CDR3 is TGTGCCAGCAGTGGGGACAGGGGGCCCTACGAGCAGTACTTC. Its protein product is CASSGDRGPYEQYF.

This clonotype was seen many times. DNA of the CDR3: TGTGCCAGCAGCCCCCGGATGGGGACCCAGTACTTC. Protein product: CASSPRMGTQYF. This rearrangement joins TRBV7-7 to TRBJ2-5; D gene unclear. Trimming stripped 5 bases from V and 7 bases from J, with 11 bases between. This CDR3 contains 12 residues. Germline loops: CDR1 SSHAT, CDR2 FNYEAQ (reference sequence).

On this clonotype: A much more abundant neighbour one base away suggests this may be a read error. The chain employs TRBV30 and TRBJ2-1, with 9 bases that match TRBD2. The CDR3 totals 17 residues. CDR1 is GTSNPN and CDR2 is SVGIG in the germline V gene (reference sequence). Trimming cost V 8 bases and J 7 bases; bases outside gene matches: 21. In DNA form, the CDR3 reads TGTGCCCGGCGAGGAGAAGTAGCGGGGGCCTGGGGGAATGAGCAGTTCTTC. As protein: CARRGEVAGAWGNEQFF.

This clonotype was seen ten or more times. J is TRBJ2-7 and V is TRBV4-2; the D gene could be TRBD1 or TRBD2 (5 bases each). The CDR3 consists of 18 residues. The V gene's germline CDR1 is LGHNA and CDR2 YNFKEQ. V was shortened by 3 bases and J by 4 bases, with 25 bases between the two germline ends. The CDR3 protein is CASSHQWGSAGLGYEQYF. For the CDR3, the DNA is TGTGCCAGCAGCCATCAATGGGGGAGTGCAGGGTTGGGTTACGAGCAGTACTTC.

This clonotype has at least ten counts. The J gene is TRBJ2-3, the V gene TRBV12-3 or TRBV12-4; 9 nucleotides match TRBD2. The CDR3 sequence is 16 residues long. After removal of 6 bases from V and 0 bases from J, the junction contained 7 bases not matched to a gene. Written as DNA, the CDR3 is TGTGCCAGCAGGCGGGAGGGAATCTCTAGCACAGATACGCAGTATTTT. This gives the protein CASRREGISSTDTQYF.

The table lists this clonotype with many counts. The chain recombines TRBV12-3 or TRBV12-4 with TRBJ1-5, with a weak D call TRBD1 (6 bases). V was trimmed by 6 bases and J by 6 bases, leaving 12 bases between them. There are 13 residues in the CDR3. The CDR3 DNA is TGTGCCAGCAGACAGGGACGAAGTCAGCCCCAGCATTTT. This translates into CASRQGRSQPQHF.

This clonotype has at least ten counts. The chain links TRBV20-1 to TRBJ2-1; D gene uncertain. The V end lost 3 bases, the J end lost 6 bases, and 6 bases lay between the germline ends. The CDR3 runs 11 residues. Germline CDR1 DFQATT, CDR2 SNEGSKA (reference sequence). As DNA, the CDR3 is TGCAGTGCTAGTTTAATCAATGAGCAGTTCTTC. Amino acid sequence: CSASLINEQFF.

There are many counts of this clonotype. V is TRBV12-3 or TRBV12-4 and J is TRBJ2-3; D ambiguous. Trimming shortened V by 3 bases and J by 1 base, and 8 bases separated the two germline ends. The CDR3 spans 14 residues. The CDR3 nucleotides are TGTGCCAGCAGTTTCAGGATCGGCACAGATACGCAGTATTTT. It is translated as CASSFRIGTDTQYF.

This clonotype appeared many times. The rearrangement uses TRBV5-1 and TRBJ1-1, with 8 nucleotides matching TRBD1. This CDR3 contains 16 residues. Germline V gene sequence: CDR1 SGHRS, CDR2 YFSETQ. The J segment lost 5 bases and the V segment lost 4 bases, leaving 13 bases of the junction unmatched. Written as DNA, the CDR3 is TGCGCCAGCAGCCTAGGACAGGGATCGGTGGGGACTGAAGCTTTCTTT. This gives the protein CASSLGQGSVGTEAFF.

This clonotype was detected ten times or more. The chain's CDR3 is CASSNEERTEQFF. Here the CDR3 DNA reads TGTGCCAGCAGCAACGAAGAGCGGACAGAGCAGTTCTTC. The chain has TRBV2 and TRBJ2-1; D possibly matches TRBD1 or TRBD2 (5 bases each). Trimming stripped 6 bases from V and 10 bases from J, with 16 bases between. Germline V gene data show CDR1 as SNHLY and CDR2 as FYNNEI. This CDR3 region has 13 residues.

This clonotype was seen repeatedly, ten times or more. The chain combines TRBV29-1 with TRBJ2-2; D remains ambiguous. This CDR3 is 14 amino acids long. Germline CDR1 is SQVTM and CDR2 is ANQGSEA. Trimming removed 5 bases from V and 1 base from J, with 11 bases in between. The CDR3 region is CSVTGQMNTGELFF. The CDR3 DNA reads TGCAGCGTTACCGGTCAGATGAACACCGGGGAGCTGTTTTTT.

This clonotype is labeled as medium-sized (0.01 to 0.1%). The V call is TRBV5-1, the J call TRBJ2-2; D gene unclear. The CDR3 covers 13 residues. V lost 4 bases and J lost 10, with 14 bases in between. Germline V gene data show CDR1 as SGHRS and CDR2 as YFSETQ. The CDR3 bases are TGCGCCAGCAGCGCCGACCGGCCAACGGAGCTGTTTTTT. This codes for CASSADRPTELFF.

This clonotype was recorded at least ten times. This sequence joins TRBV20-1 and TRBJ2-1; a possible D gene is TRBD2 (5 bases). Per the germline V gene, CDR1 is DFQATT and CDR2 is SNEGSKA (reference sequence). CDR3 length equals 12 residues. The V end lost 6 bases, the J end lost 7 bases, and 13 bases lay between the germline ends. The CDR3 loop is CSARGGRNEQFF. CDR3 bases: TGCAGTGCACGGGGTGGGCGTAATGAGCAGTTCTTC.

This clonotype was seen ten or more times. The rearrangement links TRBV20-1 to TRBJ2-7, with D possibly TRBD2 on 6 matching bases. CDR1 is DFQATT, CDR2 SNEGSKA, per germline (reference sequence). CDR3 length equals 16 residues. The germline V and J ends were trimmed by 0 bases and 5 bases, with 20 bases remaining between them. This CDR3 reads CSARDRRGEGLNEQYF. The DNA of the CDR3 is TGCAGTGCTAGAGATCGGAGGGGCGAGGGGTTGAACGAGCAGTACTTC.

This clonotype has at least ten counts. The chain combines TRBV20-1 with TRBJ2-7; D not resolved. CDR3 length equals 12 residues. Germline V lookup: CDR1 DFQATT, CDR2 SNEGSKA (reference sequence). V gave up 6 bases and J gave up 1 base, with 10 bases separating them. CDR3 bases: TGCAGTGCCCCTTTGGTTTCCTACGAGCAGTACTTC. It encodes CSAPLVSYEQYF.